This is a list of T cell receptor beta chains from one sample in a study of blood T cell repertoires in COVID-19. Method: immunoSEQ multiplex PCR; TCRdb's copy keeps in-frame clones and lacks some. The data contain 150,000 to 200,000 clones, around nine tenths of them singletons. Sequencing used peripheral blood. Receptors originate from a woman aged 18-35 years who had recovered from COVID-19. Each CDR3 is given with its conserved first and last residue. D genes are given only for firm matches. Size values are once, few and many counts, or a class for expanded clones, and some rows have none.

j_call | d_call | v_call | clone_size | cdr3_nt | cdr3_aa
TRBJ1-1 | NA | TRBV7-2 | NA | TGTGCCAGCAGCTTCCGGGACACTCGGCCCACTGAAGCTTTCTTT | CASSFRDTRPTEAFF
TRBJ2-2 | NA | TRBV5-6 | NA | TGTGCCAGCAGCTTGAGGTTGCGGGAAAACACCGGGGAGCTGTTTTTT | CASSLRLRENTGELFF
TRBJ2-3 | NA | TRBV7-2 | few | TGTGCCAGCCGGCGGAGAGCGGTTTCTAGCACAGATACGCAGTATTTT | CASRRRAVSSTDTQYF
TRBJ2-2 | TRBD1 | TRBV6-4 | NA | TGTGCCAGCAGTGACACGACAGGGAGTGGCGGGGAGCTGTTTTTT | CASSDTTGSGGELFF
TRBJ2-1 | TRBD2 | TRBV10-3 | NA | TGTGCCATCAGTGGGGGGACTAGCGGGAGTTTGGCTTACAATGAGCAGTTCTTC | CAISGGTSGSLAYNEQFF
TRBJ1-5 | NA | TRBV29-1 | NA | TGCAGCGTTCCAGGTTTGAGCAATCAGCCCCAGCATTTT | CSVPGLSNQPQHF
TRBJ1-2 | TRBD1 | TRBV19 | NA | TGTGCCAGTAGTGGGTTCGGCAACAGGGGACTTAACTATGGCTACACCTTC | CASSGFGNRGLNYGYTF
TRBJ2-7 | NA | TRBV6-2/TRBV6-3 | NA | TGTGCCAGCAGTTATACGGACAACTACGAGCAGTACTTC | CASSYTDNYEQYF
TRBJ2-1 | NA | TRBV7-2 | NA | TGTGCCAGCAGCTTATACCCGGGAATCAATGAGCAGTTCTTC | CASSLYPGINEQFF
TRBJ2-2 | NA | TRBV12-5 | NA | TGTGCTAGTGGTTTGGTACAGGGTAACACCGGGGAGCTGTTTTTT | CASGLVQGNTGELFF
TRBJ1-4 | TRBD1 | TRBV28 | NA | TGTGCCAGCAGTTCGCCGGGACAGGGCCCTGCAACTAATGAAAAACTGTTTTTT | CASSSPGQGPATNEKLFF
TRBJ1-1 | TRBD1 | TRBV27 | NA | TGTGCCAGCAGTCCGGTGACAGGGAAGATTACTAAAGCTTTCTTT | CASSPVTGKITKAFF
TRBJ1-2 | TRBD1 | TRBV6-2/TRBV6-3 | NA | TGTGCCAGCAGTTACTCCCCTGACAGGGTAAAGGATGGCTACACCTTC | CASSYSPDRVKDGYTF
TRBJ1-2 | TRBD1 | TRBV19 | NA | TGTGCCAGTAGTATAAACAGGGGGTTGCACCGGTTCTATGGCTACACCTTC | CASSINRGLHRFYGYTF
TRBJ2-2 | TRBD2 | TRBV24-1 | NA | TGTGCCACCAGTGATTGGGGAACTAGCGGGGGGGTCGCCGGGGAGCTGTTTTTT | CATSDWGTSGGVAGELFF
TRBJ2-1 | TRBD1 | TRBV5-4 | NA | TGTGCCAGCAGCTGGGGGACAGGGGACAATGAGCAGTTCTTC | CASSWGTGDNEQFF
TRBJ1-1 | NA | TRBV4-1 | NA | TGCGCCAGCAGGCCACGGGAACTAAACACTGAAGCTTTCTTT | CASRPRELNTEAFF
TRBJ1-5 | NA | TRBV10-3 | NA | TGTGCCATCAGTGAGTACGGACAGTCCAGCAATCAGCCCCAGCATTTT | CAISEYGQSSNQPQHF
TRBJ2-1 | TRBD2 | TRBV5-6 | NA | TGTGCCAGCAGCCCAGTGGGACTAGCGTACCACAATGAGCAGTTCTTC | CASSPVGLAYHNEQFF
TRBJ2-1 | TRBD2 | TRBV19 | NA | TGTGCCAGTAGCACGACTAGCGGGGGGGCCATCGATGAGCAGTTCTTC | CASSTTSGGAIDEQFF
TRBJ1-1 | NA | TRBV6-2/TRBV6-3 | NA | TGTGCCAGCAGCGGGGGGGGGAGAAGGACTGAAGCTTTCTTT | CASSGGGRRTEAFF
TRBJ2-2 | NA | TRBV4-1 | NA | TGCGCCAGCCAAGCCCTAGCGAACACCGGGGAGCTGTTTTTT | CASQALANTGELFF
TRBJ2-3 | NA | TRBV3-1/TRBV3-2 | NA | TGTGCCAGCAGCCGGCAGGGGCCCAGAACGAGGACAGATACGCAGTATTTT | CASSRQGPRTRTDTQYF
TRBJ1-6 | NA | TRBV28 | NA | TGTGCCAGTCGCACACCCCCCTCACCCCTCCACTTT | CASRTPPSPLHF
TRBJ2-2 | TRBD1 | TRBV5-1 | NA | TGCGCCAGCAGCTGGCCCGGACAGGGTAACCTAGCGAACACCGGGGAGCTGTTTTTT | CASSWPGQGNLANTGELFF
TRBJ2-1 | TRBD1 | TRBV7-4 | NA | TGTGCCAGCAGACCCGGGACAGGGTTCTACAATGAGCAGTTCTTC | CASRPGTGFYNEQFF
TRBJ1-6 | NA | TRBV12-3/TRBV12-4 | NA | TGTGCCAGCAGCAGACAGGACTCACCCCTCCACTTT | CASSRQDSPLHF
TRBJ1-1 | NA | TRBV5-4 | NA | TGTGCCAGCAGCTTTTCCGTGAACACTGAAGCTTTCTTT | CASSFSVNTEAFF
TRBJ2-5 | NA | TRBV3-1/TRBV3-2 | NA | TGTGCCAGCAGCCATCTACAAGAGACCCAGTACTTC | CASSHLQETQYF
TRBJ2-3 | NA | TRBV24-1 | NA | TGTGCCACCAGGGCGGATGGTCCCACAGATACGCAGTATTTT | CATRADGPTDTQYF
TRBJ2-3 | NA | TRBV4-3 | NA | TGCGCCAGCAGCCAAGGTCGAACTAGCACAGATACGCAGTATTTT | CASSQGRTSTDTQYF
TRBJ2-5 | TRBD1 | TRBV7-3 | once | TGTGCCAGCAGCTTACCGGGACAGGGGAAAGAGACCCAGTACTTC | CASSLPGQGKETQYF
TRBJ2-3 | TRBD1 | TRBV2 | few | TGTGCCACCAGTAAGGACAGGAGCACAGATACGCAGTATTTT | CATSKDRSTDTQYF
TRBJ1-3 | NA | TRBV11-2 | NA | TGTGCCAGCAGCTCCCCTGGACAGACCTACTCTGGAAACACCATATATTTT | CASSSPGQTYSGNTIYF
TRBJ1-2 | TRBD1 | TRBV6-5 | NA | TGTGCCAGCAGGTCGGACAGGGAGCAGTATGGCTACACCTTC | CASRSDREQYGYTF
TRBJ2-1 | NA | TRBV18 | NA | TGTGCCAGCTCACCAGGGCCCCTCGGTGAGCAGTTCTTC | CASSPGPLGEQFF
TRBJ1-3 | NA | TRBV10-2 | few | TGCGCCAGCAGTGAGTTTACAGCAGCCTCTGGAAACACCATATATTTT | CASSEFTAASGNTIYF
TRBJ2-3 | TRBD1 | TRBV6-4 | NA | TGTGCCAGCAGTGACGGGACAGGGGAGGCAGATACGCAGTATTTT | CASSDGTGEADTQYF
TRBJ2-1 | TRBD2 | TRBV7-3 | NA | TGTGCCAGCAGCCCCCGACCCCCCCTAGCGGGCTCCTACAATGAGCAGTTCTTC | CASSPRPPLAGSYNEQFF
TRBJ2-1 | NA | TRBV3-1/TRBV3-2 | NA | TGTGCCAGCAGCCAAGCCCACAGACGGAATGAGCAGTTCTTC | CASSQAHRRNEQFF
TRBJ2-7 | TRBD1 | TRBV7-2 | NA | TGTGCCAGCGCCTCATCCGGGACAGGGACCTACGAGCAGTACTTC | CASASSGTGTYEQYF
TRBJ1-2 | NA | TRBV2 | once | TGTGCCGGGGTTATCCCCGGGGGGGATGGCTACACCTTC | CAGVIPGGDGYTF
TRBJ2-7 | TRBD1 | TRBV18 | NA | TGTGCCAGCTCACCACAGGACAGGAGTCCCTACGAGCAGTACTTC | CASSPQDRSPYEQYF
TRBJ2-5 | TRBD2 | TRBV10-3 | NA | TGTGCCATCAGTGTTACTAGCGGGGGCCCCACCGAGACCCAGTACTTC | CAISVTSGGPTETQYF
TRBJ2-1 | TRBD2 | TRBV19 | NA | TGTGCCAGTAGTATAGCTGCGGTTGGCGGGGGGGCCGCCCACAATGAGCAGTTCTTC | CASSIAAVGGGAAHNEQFF
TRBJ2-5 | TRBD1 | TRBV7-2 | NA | TGTGCCAGCAGCTTAGCGGGACAGGGTGTGGAGACCCAGTACTTC | CASSLAGQGVETQYF
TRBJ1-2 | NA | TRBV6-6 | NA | TGTGCCAGCAGTTACGTTCAGTTTTATGGCTACACCTTC | CASSYVQFYGYTF
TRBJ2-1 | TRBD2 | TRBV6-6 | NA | TGTGCCAGCAGTCGGACTAGCGGGGGGGGCAAATCAAACAATGAGCAGTTCTTC | CASSRTSGGGKSNNEQFF
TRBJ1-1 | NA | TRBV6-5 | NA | TGTGCCAGCAGTTACGAAAGCAGGAAAGAAGCTTTCTTT | CASSYESRKEAFF
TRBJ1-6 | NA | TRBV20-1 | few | TGCAGTGCCAGGGGATCACCCCTCCACTTT | CSARGSPLHF
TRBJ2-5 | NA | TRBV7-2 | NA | TGTGCCAGCAGCTTACTAAAGACCCAGTACTTC | CASSLLKTQYF
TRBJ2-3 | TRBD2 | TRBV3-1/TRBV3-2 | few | TGTGCCAGCAGCCAAGATCGAGCGGGGGTGGCCACAGATACGCAGTATTTT | CASSQDRAGVATDTQYF
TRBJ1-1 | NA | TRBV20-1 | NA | TGCAGTGCTAGTTTTTGGCAGGCGAACACTGAAGCTTTCTTT | CSASFWQANTEAFF
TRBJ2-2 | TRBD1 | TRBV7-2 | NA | TGTGCCAGCAGCTTACCAGGGGGCTTGGGGGAGCTGTTTTTT | CASSLPGGLGELFF
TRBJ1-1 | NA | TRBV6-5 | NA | TGTGCCTCCGATAGGGGAGGTTGGACTGAAGCTTTCTTT | CASDRGGWTEAFF